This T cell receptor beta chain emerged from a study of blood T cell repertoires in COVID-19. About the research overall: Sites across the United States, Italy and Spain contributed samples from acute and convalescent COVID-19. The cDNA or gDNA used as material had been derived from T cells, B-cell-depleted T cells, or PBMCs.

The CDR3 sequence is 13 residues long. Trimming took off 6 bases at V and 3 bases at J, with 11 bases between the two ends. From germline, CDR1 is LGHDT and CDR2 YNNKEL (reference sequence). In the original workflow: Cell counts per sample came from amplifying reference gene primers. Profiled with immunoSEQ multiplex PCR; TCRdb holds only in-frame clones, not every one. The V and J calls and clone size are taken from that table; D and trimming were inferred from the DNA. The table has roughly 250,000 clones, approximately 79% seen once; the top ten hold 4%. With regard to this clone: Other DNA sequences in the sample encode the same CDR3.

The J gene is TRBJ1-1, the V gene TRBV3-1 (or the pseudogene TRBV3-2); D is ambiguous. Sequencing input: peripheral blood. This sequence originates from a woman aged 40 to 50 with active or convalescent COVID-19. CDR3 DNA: TGTGCCAGCAGTCAGGTTTCGTACACTGAAGCTTTCTTT. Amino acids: CASSQVSYTEAFF.